The sequence of this T cell receptor beta chain was determined in a study of blood T cell repertoires in COVID-19. Background on the study: The United States, Italy and Spain were the sources of the acute and convalescent COVID-19 samples.

Recruited during active infection, patients (from Seattle) were subsequently followed longitudinally. The junction had 6 bases not matched to a gene; V was cut back by 5 bases and J by 3 bases. CDR1 and CDR2 from the germline V gene are SGHTA and FQGNSA. The CDR3 is 14 residues long. This clone was counted only a few times. In the study's own analysis: Amplified reference gene primers provided the basis for estimating nucleated cell counts. Generated by immunoSEQ multiplex PCR, the TCRdb table keeps only in-frame clones and is missing some. For V, J and clone size, that table is used; D and trimming come from the DNA. The sample lists about 230,000 clones, under 90% occurring once.

The chain uses TRBV7-2 and TRBJ2-7; 8 bases fit TRBD1. This TCR derives from a man in his fifties or sixties with COVID-19, enrolled during active disease. The sample taken for sequencing was peripheral blood. The CDR3 reads CASSERTGIYEQYF. The CDR3 DNA reads as TGTGCCAGCAGCGAACGGACAGGGATCTACGAGCAGTACTTC.